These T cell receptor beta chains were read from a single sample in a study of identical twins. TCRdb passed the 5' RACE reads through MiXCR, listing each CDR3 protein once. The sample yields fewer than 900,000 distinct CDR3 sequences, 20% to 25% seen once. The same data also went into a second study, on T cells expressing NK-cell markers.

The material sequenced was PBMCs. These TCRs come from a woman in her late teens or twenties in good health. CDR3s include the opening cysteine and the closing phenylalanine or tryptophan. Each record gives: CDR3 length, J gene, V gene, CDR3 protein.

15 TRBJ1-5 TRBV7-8 CASSLGRPGDQPQHF
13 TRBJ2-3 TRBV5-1 CASGTLVSNTQYF
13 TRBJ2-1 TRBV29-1 CSVGELSYNEQFF
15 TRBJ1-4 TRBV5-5 CASSLFGTEGEKLFF
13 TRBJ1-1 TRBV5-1 CASSVGQGPEAFF
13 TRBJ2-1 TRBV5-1 CASNLGGDNEQFF
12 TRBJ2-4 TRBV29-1 CSAGPAKNIQYF
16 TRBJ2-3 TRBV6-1 CARGITWRASTDTQYF
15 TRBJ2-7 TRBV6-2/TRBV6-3 CASGPRRTNSYEQYF
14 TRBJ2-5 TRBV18 CASSPHAHEETQYF
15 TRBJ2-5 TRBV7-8 CASSLGRGWGQTQYF
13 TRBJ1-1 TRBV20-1 CSDAPQMNTEAFF
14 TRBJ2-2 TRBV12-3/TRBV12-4 CASTSDSNTGELFF
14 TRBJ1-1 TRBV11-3 CASSLVGAYTEAFF
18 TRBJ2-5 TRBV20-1 CSARDLGGGTGYQETQYF
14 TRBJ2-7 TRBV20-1 CSARGTPSSYEQYF
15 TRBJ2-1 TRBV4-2 CASSQDGQPYNEQFF
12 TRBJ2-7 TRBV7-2 CASSLAAGTQYF
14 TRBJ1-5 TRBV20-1 CSASETQGLQPQHF
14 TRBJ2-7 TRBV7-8 CASSFTLAGDEQYF
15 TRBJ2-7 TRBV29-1 CSVSAGGGAAYEQYF
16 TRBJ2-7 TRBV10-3 CAIKTGYQGATYEQYF
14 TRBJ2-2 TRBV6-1 CAAAFRGQAGELFF
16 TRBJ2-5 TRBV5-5 CASSLNFGGFGETQYF
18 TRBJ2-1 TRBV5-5 CASSLGLAGALTYNEQFF
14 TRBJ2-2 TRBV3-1 CASSQALNPGELFF
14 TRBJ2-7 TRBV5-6 CASSWGTGNDEQYF
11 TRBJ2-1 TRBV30 CAWSRNHEQFF
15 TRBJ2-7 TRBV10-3 CAISEWTASSYEQYF
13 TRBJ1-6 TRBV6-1 CASSGQGNSPLHF
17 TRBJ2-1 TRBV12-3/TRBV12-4 CASSFVFEAGEFDEQFF
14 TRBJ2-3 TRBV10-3 CAISEGTVADTQYF
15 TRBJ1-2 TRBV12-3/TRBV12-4 CASSFTAGSGYGYTF
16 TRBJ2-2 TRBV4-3 CASSPTSGRDTGELFF
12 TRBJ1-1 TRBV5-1 CASSLGQTEAFF
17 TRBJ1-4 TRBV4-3 CASSQDLGRGTNEKLFF
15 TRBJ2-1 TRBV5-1 CASSPVNPLFNEQFF
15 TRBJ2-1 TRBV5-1 CASSLGVAGVGEQFF
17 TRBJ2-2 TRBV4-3 CASSHKGGPGATGELFF
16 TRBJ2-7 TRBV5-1 CASSLRDGSLPHEQYF
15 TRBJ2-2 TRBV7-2 CASSLSSGRPGELFF
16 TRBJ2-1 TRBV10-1 CASSTGRGSSYNEQFF
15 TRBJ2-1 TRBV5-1 CASSLGAGRYNEQFF